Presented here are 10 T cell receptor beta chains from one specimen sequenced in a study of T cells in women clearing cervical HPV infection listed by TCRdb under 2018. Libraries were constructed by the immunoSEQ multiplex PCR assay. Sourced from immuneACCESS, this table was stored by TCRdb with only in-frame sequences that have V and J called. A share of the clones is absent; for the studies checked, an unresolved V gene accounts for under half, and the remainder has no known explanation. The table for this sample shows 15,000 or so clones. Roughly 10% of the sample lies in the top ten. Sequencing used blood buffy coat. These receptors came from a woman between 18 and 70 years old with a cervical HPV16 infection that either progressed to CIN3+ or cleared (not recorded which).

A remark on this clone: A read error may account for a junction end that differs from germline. The CDR3 DNA, read in part, is TGTGCCAGCAGCTTAGGGAACTATGGA. Translation gives CASSLGNYG. The CDR3 in its entirety is CASSLGNYGYTF. V usage is TRBV7-9 and J usage is TRBJ1-2; D call uncertain. Coverage ceases 3 residues before the CDR3 finishes, and the germline J gene fills in the end. CDR3 length: 12 amino acids. CDR1 is SEHNR, CDR2 FQNEAQ, per germline (reference sequence).

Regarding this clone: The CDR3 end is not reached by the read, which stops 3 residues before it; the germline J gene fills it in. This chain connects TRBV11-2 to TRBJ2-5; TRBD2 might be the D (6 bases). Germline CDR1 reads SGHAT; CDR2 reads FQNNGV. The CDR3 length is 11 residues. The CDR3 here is CASSRGYTQYF. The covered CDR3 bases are TGTGCCAGCTCGCGGGGATACACC.

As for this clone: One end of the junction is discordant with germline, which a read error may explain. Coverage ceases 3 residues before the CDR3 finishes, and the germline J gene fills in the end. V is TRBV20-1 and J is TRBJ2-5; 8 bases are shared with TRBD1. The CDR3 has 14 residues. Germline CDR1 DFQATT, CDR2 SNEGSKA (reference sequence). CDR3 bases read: TGCAGTGCTCGAGACCCAGGGGGCGCGGAGACC. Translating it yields CSARDPGGAET. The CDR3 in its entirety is CSARDPGGAETQYF.

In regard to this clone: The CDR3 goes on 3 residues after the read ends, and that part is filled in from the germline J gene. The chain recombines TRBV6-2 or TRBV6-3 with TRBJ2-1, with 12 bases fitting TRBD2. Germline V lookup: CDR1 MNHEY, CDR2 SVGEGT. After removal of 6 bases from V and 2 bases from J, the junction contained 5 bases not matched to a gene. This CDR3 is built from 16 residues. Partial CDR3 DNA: TGTGCCAGCAGAACTAGGACTAGCGGGGCCTACAATGAG. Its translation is CASRTRTSGAYNE. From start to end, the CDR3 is CASRTRTSGAYNEQFF.

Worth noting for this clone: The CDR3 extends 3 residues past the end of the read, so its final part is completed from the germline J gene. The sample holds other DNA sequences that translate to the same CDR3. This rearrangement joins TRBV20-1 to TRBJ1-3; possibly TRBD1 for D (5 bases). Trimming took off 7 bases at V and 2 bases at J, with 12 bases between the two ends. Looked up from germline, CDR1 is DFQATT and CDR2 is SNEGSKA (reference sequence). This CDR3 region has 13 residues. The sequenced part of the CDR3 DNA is TGCAGTGTGGGGCAGGGTGCTGGAAACACC. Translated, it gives CSVGQGAGNT. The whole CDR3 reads CSVGQGAGNTIYF.

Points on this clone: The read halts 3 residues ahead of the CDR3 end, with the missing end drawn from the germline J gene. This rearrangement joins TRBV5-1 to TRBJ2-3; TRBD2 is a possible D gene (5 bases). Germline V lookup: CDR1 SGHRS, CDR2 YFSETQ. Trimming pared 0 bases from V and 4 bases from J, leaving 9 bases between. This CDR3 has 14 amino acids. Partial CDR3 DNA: TGCGCCAGCAGCTTGGTCCAGGAGGCAGATACG. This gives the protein CASSLVQEADT. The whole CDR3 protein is CASSLVQEADTQYF.

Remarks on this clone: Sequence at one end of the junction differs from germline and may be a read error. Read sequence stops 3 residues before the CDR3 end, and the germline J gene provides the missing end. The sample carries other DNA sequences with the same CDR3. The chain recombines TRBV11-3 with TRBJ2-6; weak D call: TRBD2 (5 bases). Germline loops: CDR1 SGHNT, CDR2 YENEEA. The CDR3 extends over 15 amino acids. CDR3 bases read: TGTGCTAGCAGCCGCGGACTGTCTGGGGCCAACGTC. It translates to CASSRGLSGANV. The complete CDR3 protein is CASSRGLSGANVLTF. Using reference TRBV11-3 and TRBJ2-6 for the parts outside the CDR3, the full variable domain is EAGVVQSPRYKIIEKKQPVAFWCNPISGHNTLYWYLQNLGQGPELLIRYENEEAVDDSQLPKDRFSAERLKGVDSTLKIQPAELGDSAVYLCASSRGLSGANVLTFGAGSRLTVL.

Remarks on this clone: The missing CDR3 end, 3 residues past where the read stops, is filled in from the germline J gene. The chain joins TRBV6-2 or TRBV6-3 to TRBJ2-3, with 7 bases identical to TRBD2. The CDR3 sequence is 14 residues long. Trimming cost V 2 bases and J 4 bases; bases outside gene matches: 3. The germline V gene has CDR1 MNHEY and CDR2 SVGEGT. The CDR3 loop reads CASSYRRESDTQYF. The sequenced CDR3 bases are TGTGCCAGCAGTTACAGGCGGGAGTCAGATACG.

CDR3 residues: CASRTSGTTDTQYF. The covered CDR3 bases are TGCGCCAGCAGGACTAGCGGGACCACAGATACG. The rearrangement uses TRBV5-1 and TRBJ2-3; 11 bases match TRBD2. The read ends 3 residues shy of where the CDR3 ends; the end is completed using the germline J gene. J lost 2 bases, V lost 5 bases, and 1 base had no gene match. Germline V gene data show CDR1 as SGHRS and CDR2 as YFSETQ. This CDR3 region has 14 residues.

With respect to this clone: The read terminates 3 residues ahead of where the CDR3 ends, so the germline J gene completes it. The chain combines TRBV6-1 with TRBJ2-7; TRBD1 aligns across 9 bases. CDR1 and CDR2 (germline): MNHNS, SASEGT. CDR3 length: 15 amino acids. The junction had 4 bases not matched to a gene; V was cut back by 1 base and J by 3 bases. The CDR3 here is CASSEEGTGSYEQYF. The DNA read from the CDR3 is TGTGCCAGCAGTGAAGAAGGGACAGGGAGCTACGAG.